The 14 T cell receptor beta chains reported below all come from one sample, sequenced in a study of OX40 agonist ivuxolimab in advanced cancers. TCRdb keeps only in-frame clones here, not all; method: immunoSEQ multiplex PCR. The sample shows over 80,000 clones, 90% to 95% of them seen only once. The sample consisted of CD4+ or CD8+ T cells sorted from blood, taken in a trial of the OX40 agonist ivuxolimab. These receptors originate from an adult with an advanced solid tumor such as melanoma, head and neck, liver or kidney cancer.

V and J are TRBV18 and TRBJ2-1, with 14 positions matching TRBD2. Germline lookup yields CDR1 KGHSH and CDR2 LQKENI. This CDR3 region has 17 residues. V lost 2 bases, J lost 8 bases, and 8 bases stayed unmatched. CDR3 loop: CASSPTLTSGREDEQFF. The CDR3 DNA follows: TGTGCCAGCTCACCAACCTTGACTAGCGGGAGGGAGGATGAGCAGTTCTTC.

The chain uses TRBV4-2 and TRBJ2-2, with TRBD1 matching over 9 bases. Unmatched junction bases numbered 11, after V lost 3 bases and J lost 6 bases. The CDR3 sequence is 17 residues long. The germline V gene encodes CDR1 LGHNA and CDR2 YNFKEQ. CDR3 loop: CASSQGRDRVLSGELFF. CDR3 sequence (DNA): TGTGCCAGCAGCCAGGGCCGGGACAGGGTTTTATCCGGGGAGCTGTTTTTT.

The rearrangement uses TRBV25-1 and TRBJ2-5, with 8 bases aligning to TRBD2. Germline V gene data show CDR1 as MGHDK and CDR2 as SYGVNS. V shed 2 bases and J 5 bases; nucleotides not matched to a gene: 10. The CDR3 is made up of 16 amino acids. CDR3 coding DNA: TGTGCCAGCAGTGAAAGAGGAGCGGGAGTGTTGGAGACCCAGTACTTC. It translates to CASSERGAGVLETQYF. The variable domain in full, with the rest retrieved from reference TRBV25-1 and TRBJ2-5, is EADIYQTPRYLVIGTGKKITLECSQTMGHDKMYWYQQDPGMELHLIHYSYGVNSTEKGDLSSESTVSRIRTEHFPLTLESARPSHTSQYLCASSERGAGVLETQYFGPGTRLLVL.

The chain has TRBV7-3 and TRBJ2-3, with 11 bases matching TRBD2. The germline V gene encodes CDR1 SGHTA and CDR2 FQGTGA. The ends lost 5 bases at V and 0 bases at J; junction bases unmatched: 16. The CDR3 extends over 20 amino acids. The CDR3, as DNA: TGTGCCAGCAGCAGCAGACAGGGTGGGGGACTAGCGGAGAGCACAGATACGCAGTATTTT. Translated, it gives CASSSRQGGGLAESTDTQYF.

The rearrangement uses TRBV18 and TRBJ2-5; D gene ambiguous. The CDR3 consists of 15 residues. Deletions cut 8 bases from V and 4 bases from J, with 20 bases between. Per germline, CDR1 KGHSH and CDR2 LQKENI. As DNA, the CDR3 is TGTGCCAGCCAAATCCGAACCCGGACGGGAGAGACCCAGTACTTC. Amino acid sequence: CASQIRTRTGETQYF.

This chain joins TRBV18 and TRBJ1-1, with 7 bases matching TRBD1. CDR3 size: 14 residues. CDR1 is KGHSH, CDR2 LQKENI, per germline. V lost 3 bases, J lost 5 bases, and 6 bases stayed unmatched. CDR3 sequence reads: CASSPLTGLTEAFF. The CDR3 DNA follows: TGTGCCAGCTCACCTTTGACAGGGCTGACTGAAGCTTTCTTT.

V is TRBV28 and J is TRBJ2-1, with 8 positions matching TRBD1. Per the germline V gene, CDR1 is MDHEN and CDR2 is SYDVKM. The CDR3 spans 15 residues. The J segment lost 4 bases and the V segment lost 5 bases, leaving 7 bases of the junction unmatched. CDR3 sequence (DNA): TGTGCCAGCAGTCTGGTCAGGGGGCAGTACAATGAGCAGTTCTTC. Protein sequence: CASSLVRGQYNEQFF.

This clone has just a few counts. The chain joins TRBV10-3 to TRBJ1-5; no clear D gene. The germline V and J ends were trimmed by 7 bases and 5 bases, with 6 bases remaining between them. The CDR3 extends over 11 amino acids. The germline gives CDR1 ENHRY, CDR2 SYGVKD. The CDR3 bases are TGTGCCATCACCCAACATCAGCCCCAGCATTTT. Residues: CAITQHQPQHF.

The chain joins TRBV11-3 to TRBJ2-7, with D perhaps TRBD2 (7 bases). Trimming left V 4 bases short and J 0 bases short, with 19 bases between. Germline CDR1 reads SGHNT; CDR2 reads YENEEA. The length of the CDR3 is 17 residues. The CDR3 sequence is CASSSRGGGLRSYEQYF. In nucleotides, the CDR3 is TGTGCCAGCAGCTCCAGGGGAGGGGGTCTCCGCTCCTACGAGCAGTACTTC.

The chain has TRBV5-1 and TRBJ1-4; 9 bases agree with TRBD1. Trimming cost V 0 bases and J 4 bases; bases outside gene matches: 4. This CDR3 is built from 16 residues. CDR1 is SGHRS and CDR2 is YFSETQ in the germline V gene. The CDR3 nucleotides are TGCGCCAGCAGCTTGGCCCCGGGACAGGGTAATGAAAAACTGTTTTTT. It specifies CASSLAPGQGNEKLFF. Full variable domain (remainder filled in from reference TRBV5-1 and TRBJ1-4): KAGVTQTPRYLIKTRGQQVTLSCSPISGHRSVSWYQQTPGQGLQFLFEYFSETQRNKGNFPGRFSGRQFSNSRSEMNVSTLELGDSALYLCASSLAPGQGNEKLFFGSGTQLSVL.

The chain uses TRBV7-3 and TRBJ2-7; 7 bases map to TRBD1. Germline trimming cut 0 bases from V and 5 bases from J; bases unmatched to any gene: 1. The CDR3 is 13 residues long. Germline V lookup: CDR1 SGHTA, CDR2 FQGTGA. CDR3 DNA: TGTGCCAGCAGCTTAACGACAGGGAACGAGCAGTACTTC. It is translated as CASSLTTGNEQYF.

The V call is TRBV5-6, the J call TRBJ2-1; D not certain. V dropped 1 base and J dropped 3 bases, with 5 bases sitting between them. The CDR3 length is 13 residues. The V gene's germline CDR1 is SGHDT and CDR2 YYEEEE. Here the CDR3 reads CASSLTIYNEQFF. CDR3 coding DNA: TGTGCCAGCAGCTTGACTATCTACAATGAGCAGTTCTTC.

V usage is TRBV19 and J usage is TRBJ1-4, with TRBD1 matching over 7 bases. The V segment lost 6 bases and the J segment 8 bases; nucleotides outside the gene matches: 6. Germline CDR1 LNHDA, CDR2 SQIVND (reference sequence). The CDR3 runs to 13 residues. CDR3 in amino acids: CASSLGRGEKLFF. The CDR3 nucleotides are TGTGCCAGTAGCCTTGGCAGGGGGGAAAAACTGTTTTTT.

This sequence joins TRBV13 and TRBJ1-1; D perhaps matches TRBD1 (5 bases). The germline gives CDR1 PRHDT, CDR2 FYEKMQ (reference sequence). The CDR3 has 14 residues. Trimming left V 5 bases short and J 1 base short, with 11 bases between. CDR3: CASSPGTPNTEAFF. CDR3 coding DNA: TGTGCCAGCAGCCCGGGGACGCCGAACACTGAAGCTTTCTTT.